One sample yielded the 27 T cell receptor beta chains listed below, sequenced in a study of cytomegalovirus exposure and HLA in healthy donors. This PCR relied on a set of 60 Vbeta primers and 13 Jbeta primers. Sequenced by immunoSEQ multiplex PCR; TCRdb stores in-frame clones only, minus some. The table lists more than 140,000 clones, with roughly 2% in the top ten. The sample was PBMCs. The receptors here all came from a woman between 18 and 29 years old in good health and CMV-seronegative.

CDR3 DNA sequence: TGTGCCAGCAGCCAAGATGTGGGGGGGCAAAACTATGGCTACACCTTC. It specifies CASSQDVGGQNYGYTF. The chain recombines TRBV4-2 with TRBJ1-2, with a tentative D call TRBD1 (6 bases). Trimming took 0 bases from V and 2 from J, leaving 13 bases between them. The CDR3 covers 16 residues. Germline V gene lookup returns CDR1 LGHNA and CDR2 YNFKEQ.

This chain connects TRBV13 to TRBJ2-4; perhaps TRBD1 as D (6 bases). The CDR3 spans 13 residues. Trimming shortened V by 5 bases and J by 5 bases, and 10 bases separated the two germline ends. Germline V gene data show CDR1 as PRHDT and CDR2 as FYEKMQ (reference sequence). The CDR3 reads CASSPGQQNIQYF. The CDR3 nucleotides are TGTGCCAGCAGCCCAGGACAGCAAAACATTCAGTACTTC.

The chain links TRBV30 to TRBJ2-3, with TRBD2 matching 7 bases. Germline CDR1 reads GTSNPN; CDR2 reads SVGIG (reference sequence). J was trimmed by 3 bases and V by 1 base; bases with no gene match: 4. The CDR3 consists of 14 residues. CDR3 DNA sequence: TGTGCCTGGAGTGCTACTAGCGCTACAGATACGCAGTATTTT. Translation gives CAWSATSATDTQYF.

To note about this clone: The junction shows a germline mismatch at one end, possibly a read error. The chain employs TRBV27 and TRBJ2-5; no clear D. This CDR3 has 14 amino acids. CDR1 is MNHEY and CDR2 is SMNVEV in the germline V gene (reference sequence). The CDR3: CASSSLGNQEAQYF. The DNA for the CDR3 is TGTGCCAGCAGTTCGTTGGGTAATCAAGAGGCCCAGTACTTC.

The chain is built from TRBV4-3 and TRBJ1-1, with no clear D. Trimming took off 0 bases at V and 6 bases at J, with 14 bases between the two ends. The CDR3 sequence is 15 residues long. Per germline, CDR1 LGHNA and CDR2 YSLEER. Written as DNA, the CDR3 is TGCGCCAGCAGCCAAGAAACGGGGAGTGGTCCTGAAGCTTTCTTT. It codes for CASSQETGSGPEAFF.

The gene calls are TRBV5-1 and TRBJ1-2; TRBD1 agrees at 9 bases. V lost 1 base and J lost 3; bases outside the gene matches: 7. From germline, CDR1 is SGHRS and CDR2 YFSETQ. This CDR3 has 16 residues. The CDR3 reads CASSLTPDRGDYGYTF. The CDR3 bases are TGCGCCAGCAGCTTGACCCCGGACAGGGGAGACTATGGCTACACCTTC.

The gene calls are TRBV10-3 and TRBJ2-7; 7 bases are shared with TRBD2. This CDR3 has 15 amino acids. CDR1 and CDR2 from the germline V gene are ENHRY and SYGVKD. V lost 8 bases to trimming and J lost 5 bases; unmatched junction nucleotides: 15. The CDR3 is CAIGGYLGRAHEQYF. CDR3 nucleotide sequence: TGTGCCATCGGGGGTTATTTAGGGAGGGCCCACGAGCAGTACTTC.

The V and J genes are TRBV7-9 and TRBJ2-5; D possibly corresponds to TRBD2 (5 bases). Trimming stripped 5 bases from V and 5 bases from J, with 18 bases between. The CDR3 totals 15 residues. Looked up from germline, CDR1 is SEHNR and CDR2 is FQNEAQ (reference sequence). CDR3 sequence: CASSLALPAGETQYF. In DNA, the CDR3 is TGTGCCAGCAGCCTCGCACTCCCCGCGGGTGAGACCCAGTACTTC.

This sequence joins TRBV18 and TRBJ2-2; D perhaps matches TRBD1 (5 bases). The CDR3 has 13 amino acids. V shed 3 bases and J shed 5 bases, with 7 bases lying between them. Per germline, CDR1 KGHSH and CDR2 LQKENI. The CDR3 DNA is TGTGCCAGCTCACCTCAGGGTACCGGGGAGCTGTTTTTT. The encoded protein is CASSPQGTGELFF. Using reference TRBV18 and TRBJ2-2 for the parts outside the CDR3, the full variable domain is NAGVMQNPRHLVRRRGQEARLRCSPMKGHSHVYWYRQLPEEGLKFMVYLQKENIIDESGMPKERFSAEFPKEGPSILRIQQVVRGDSAAYFCASSPQGTGELFFGEGSRLTVL.

The chain recombines TRBV28 with TRBJ1-5; D is possibly TRBD1 (5 bases). V was cut by 4 bases and J by 6 bases, with 13 bases left in between. The CDR3 sequence is 14 residues long. Germline-derived CDR1 and CDR2 are MDHEN and SYDVKM. The CDR3 is CASSSLQAFQPQHF. CDR3 bases: TGTGCCAGCAGTTCTCTACAGGCTTTTCAGCCCCAGCATTTT. The complete variable domain, with remaining parts taken from reference TRBV28 and TRBJ1-5, reads DVKVTQSSRYLVKRTGEKVFLECVQDMDHENMFWYRQDPGLGLRLIYFSYDVKMKEKGDIPEGYSVSREKKERFSLILESASTNQTSMYLCASSSLQAFQPQHFGDGTRLSIL.

The chain combines TRBV6-5 with TRBJ2-5; possibly TRBD1 for D (6 bases). V dropped 5 bases and J dropped 2 bases, with 15 bases sitting between them. CDR1 MNHEY and CDR2 SVGAGI come from the germline V gene. The CDR3 extends over 15 amino acids. The CDR3 region is CASSPQGHRQETQYF. CDR3 coding DNA: TGTGCCAGCAGTCCGCAGGGACATCGACAAGAGACCCAGTACTTC.

The chain links TRBV10-3 to TRBJ1-2; 7 bases align to TRBD1. CDR1 ENHRY and CDR2 SYGVKD come from the germline V gene. CDR3 size: 13 residues. J gave up 5 bases and V 8 bases, and 8 bases lay outside the gene matches. The CDR3 nucleotides read TGTGCCATCGGGACAGAAACTATTTATGGCTACACCTTC. It translates to CAIGTETIYGYTF.

The J gene is TRBJ2-4, the V gene TRBV15; possibly TRBD2 for D (6 bases). The CDR3 loop spans 13 amino acids. V lost 5 bases and J 9 bases, leaving 14 bases between the germline ends. The germline CDR1 and CDR2 sequences are LNHNV and YYDKDF (reference sequence). The CDR3 region is CATSYGRGSIQYF. The CDR3 bases are TGTGCCACCAGCTACGGTCGGGGGTCCATTCAGTACTTC. Together with reference TRBV15 and TRBJ2-4, the CDR3 gives the full variable domain: DAMVIQNPRYQVTQFGKPVTLSCSQTLNHNVMYWYQQKSSQAPKLLFHYYDKDFNNEADTPDNFQSRRPNTSFCFLDIRSPGLGDTAMYLCATSYGRGSIQYFGAGTRLSVL.

The chain joins TRBV5-4 to TRBJ1-1, with D possibly matching TRBD1 (5 bases). Deletions cut 3 bases from V and 2 bases from J, with 8 bases between. Germline V gene sequence: CDR1 SGHNT, CDR2 YYREEE (reference sequence). The CDR3 contains 13 residues. The CDR3 nucleotides read TGTGCCAGCAGCTGGCAGGGAAACACTGAAGCTTTCTTT. It specifies CASSWQGNTEAFF.

The J gene is TRBJ2-1, the V gene TRBV15; weak D call: TRBD2 (5 bases). Trimming took off 3 bases at V and 8 bases at J, with 17 bases between the two ends. Germline CDR1 and CDR2: LNHNV and YYDKDF (reference sequence). The CDR3 sequence is 15 residues long. CDR3 loop: CATSRTTSFIDEQFF. CDR3 in DNA: TGTGCCACCAGCAGGACCACTAGTTTCATCGATGAGCAGTTCTTC.

In nucleotides, the CDR3 is TGCGCCAGCAGCTTGAAAAACGGACCAGGAGGACTAGCGGGAGTTAGCTCCTACGAGCAGTACTTC. It specifies CASSLKNGPGGLAGVSSYEQYF. The chain recombines TRBV5-1 with TRBJ2-5; 13 nucleotides line up with TRBD2. The DNA matches TRBJ2-7 better at its end, which makes the J call doubtful. The germline CDR1 and CDR2 sequences are SGHRS and YFSETQ. The length of the CDR3 is 22 residues.

The chain links TRBV2 to TRBJ2-7; maybe TRBD2 (6 bases). This CDR3 has 14 residues. V was trimmed by 6 bases and J by 3 bases, leaving 15 bases between them. Germline lookup yields CDR1 SNHLY and CDR2 FYNNEI. CDR3 amino acids: CASRAGGTGYEQYF. The CDR3 bases are TGTGCCAGCAGGGCCGGAGGGACGGGCTACGAGCAGTACTTC.

The chain links TRBV2 to TRBJ2-1; 9 bases fit TRBD2. Germline values: CDR1 SNHLY, CDR2 FYNNEI. This CDR3 has 13 amino acids. V was pared by 7 bases and J by 8 bases, with 6 bases of the junction left unmatched. CDR3 protein: CASNSGRRYEQFF. DNA for the CDR3: TGTGCCAGCAACAGCGGGAGGAGGTATGAGCAGTTCTTC.

The chain carries TRBV7-9 and TRBJ2-5; 7 positions match TRBD2. The CDR3 covers 14 residues. The germline V gene encodes CDR1 SEHNR and CDR2 FQNEAQ (reference sequence). Germline trimming cut 1 base from V and 2 bases from J; bases unmatched to any gene: 1. The CDR3 nucleotides read TGTGCCAGCAGCTTAGGGACTAGACAAGAGACCCAGTACTTC. Protein product: CASSLGTRQETQYF.

The V call is TRBV5-4, the J call TRBJ2-1, with 11 bases aligning to TRBD2. CDR3 length: 16 residues. The germline CDR1 and CDR2 sequences are SGHNT and YYREEE (reference sequence). With 4 bases clipped from V and 0 bases from J, the junction kept 3 bases outside the gene matches. The CDR3 reads CASSATSGSSYNEQFF. In DNA, the CDR3 is TGTGCCAGCAGCGCCACTAGCGGGAGCTCCTACAATGAGCAGTTCTTC.

The CDR3 nucleotides are TGTGCCAGCAGCCTCGGGGGGGATGAGCAGTTCTTC. Its translation is CASSLGGDEQFF. This chain connects TRBV5-4 to TRBJ2-1, with 8 bases fitting TRBD2. Germline lookup yields CDR1 SGHNT and CDR2 YYREEE (reference sequence). This CDR3 has 12 residues. Losses at the gene ends were 4 bases for V and 8 bases for J; bases not matched to a gene: 2.

The chain has TRBV7-2 and TRBJ2-7; 13 positions match TRBD2. The germline V gene encodes CDR1 SGHTA and CDR2 FQGNSA. The CDR3 covers 14 residues. J was trimmed by 7 bases and V by 8 bases; bases with no gene match: 8. The CDR3 sequence: CASQGLAGVGEQYV. The CDR3 DNA reads TGTGCCAGCCAAGGACTAGCGGGAGTAGGGGAGCAGTACGTC.

The chain combines TRBV6-5 with TRBJ2-1; 8 bases align to TRBD2. This CDR3 spans 13 amino acids. Unmatched junction bases numbered 6, after V lost 5 bases and J lost 9 bases. Germline values: CDR1 MNHEY, CDR2 SVGAGI. The CDR3 loop is CASSPRLASEQFF. The CDR3 DNA follows: TGTGCCAGCAGTCCGCGACTAGCGAGTGAGCAGTTCTTC.

This chain uses TRBV6-5 with TRBJ2-6; D gene unclear. From germline, CDR1 is MNHEY and CDR2 SVGAGI. Between the trimmed V and J ends, which lost 3 bases and 0 bases, there was a span of 9 bases. The CDR3 spans 16 residues. The CDR3 sequence is CASSYRYGSGANVLTF. For the CDR3, the DNA is TGTGCCAGCAGTTATCGGTATGGCTCTGGGGCCAACGTCCTGACTTTC.

V gene TRBV7-3 combines with J gene TRBJ2-1; tentatively, D is TRBD2 (5 bases). The CDR3 length is 16 residues. V was pared by 5 bases and J by 2 bases, with 16 bases between. In germline, CDR1 is SGHTA, CDR2 FQGTGA. This CDR3 is CASSPRTGGPYNEQFF. CDR3 coding DNA: TGTGCCAGCAGCCCACGTACTGGAGGCCCCTACAATGAGCAGTTCTTC.

This chain connects TRBV29-1 to TRBJ1-1, with a possible D match to TRBD1 (5 bases). Germline values: CDR1 SQVTM, CDR2 ANQGSEA. The V and J ends lost 4 bases and 0 bases respectively, with 15 bases between them. The CDR3 extends over 15 amino acids. CDR3 nucleotides: TGCAGCGTTGTCCCAACAGGCCCGATGAACACTGAAGCTTTCTTT. This sequence encodes CSVVPTGPMNTEAFF. The whole variable domain, filled in from reference TRBV29-1 and TRBJ1-1, reads SAVISQKPSRDICQRGTSLTIQCQVDSQVTMMFWYRQQPGQSLTLIATANQGSEATYESGFVIDKFPISRPNLTFSTLTVSNMSPEDSSIYLCSVVPTGPMNTEAFFGQGTRLTVV.

The V and J genes are TRBV5-4 and TRBJ2-7; 7 nucleotides agree with TRBD1. Germline trimming cut 0 bases from V and 3 bases from J; bases unmatched to any gene: 3. CDR3 length: 14 residues. CDR1 is SGHNT and CDR2 is YYREEE in the germline V gene (reference sequence). CDR3 bases: TGTGCCAGCAGCTTGGCGGGACAGAACTACGAGCAGTACGTC. Protein product: CASSLAGQNYEQYV.